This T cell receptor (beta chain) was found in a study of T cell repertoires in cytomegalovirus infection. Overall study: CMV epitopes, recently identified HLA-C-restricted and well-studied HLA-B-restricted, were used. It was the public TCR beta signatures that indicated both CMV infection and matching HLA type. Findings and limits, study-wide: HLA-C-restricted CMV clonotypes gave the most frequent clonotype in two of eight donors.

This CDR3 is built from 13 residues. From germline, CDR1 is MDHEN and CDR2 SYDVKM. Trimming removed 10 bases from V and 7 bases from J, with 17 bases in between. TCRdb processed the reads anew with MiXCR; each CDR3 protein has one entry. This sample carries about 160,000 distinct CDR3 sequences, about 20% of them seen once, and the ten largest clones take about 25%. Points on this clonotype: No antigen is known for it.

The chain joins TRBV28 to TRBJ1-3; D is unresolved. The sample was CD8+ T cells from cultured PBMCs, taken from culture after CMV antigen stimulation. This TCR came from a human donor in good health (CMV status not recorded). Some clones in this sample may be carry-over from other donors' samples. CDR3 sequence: CATIGGLLNTIYF. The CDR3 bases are TGTGCCACCATCGGAGGCCTACTGAACACCATATATTTT.